The entry below describes one T cell receptor beta chain. Its antigen is unknown. V lost 0 bases, J lost 2 bases, and 8 bases stayed unmatched. CDR1 is SGHTA, CDR2 FQGNSA, per germline. The CDR3 is 17 amino acids. This specimen comes from a study of T-cell reconstitution after alpha-beta-depleted transplantation in children. Whole-study findings and limits: Surviving recipient T cells and thymic progenitors produced the high day-60 TCRbeta diversity seen in some patients. As was reported, about two months after transplant, alpha-beta T cells came from several hundred expanded graft clones. When one year had passed after transplant, most T-cell counts and diversity came from newly produced T cells.

Preparation of the TCRbeta library used unique molecular identifiers. Each CDR3 protein gets one entry after TCRdb re-called the PCR reads with MiXCR. This table has fewer than 1 million distinct CDR3 sequences, 15% to 20% appearing once. Sequencing was performed on PBMCs, mostly from graft donor cells, taken 360 days after TCRalphabeta/CD19-depleted stem cell transplant. V gene TRBV7-2 combines with J gene TRBJ2-7, with 9 bases that match TRBD2. This receptor was taken from a male patient younger than 18 who had a stem cell transplant for acute lymphoblastic leukemia, so the T cells may come from the graft donor. The DNA for the CDR3 is TGTGCCAGCAGCTTAGCTTCGGCTAGCGGGATGGCCTACGAGCAGTACTTC. Its protein is CASSLASASGMAYEQYF.